This is a list of T cell receptor beta chains from one sample in a study of glioma-infiltrating T cells after dendritic cell vaccination. The repertoire was sequenced with immunoSEQ multiplex PCR; TCRdb's copy has only in-frame clones and lacks some. The table lists just under 60,000 clones, roughly 83% of them singletons. The sequencing used blood, collected after dendritic cell vaccination. The receptor set was obtained from a human donor with glioblastoma. Both conserved end residues are part of each CDR3. D genes are given only for firm matches. For some rows the clone size is stated as once, few or many, or as a class when expanded; others skip it.

clone_size,j_call,d_call,v_call,cdr3_aa,cdr3_nt
once,TRBJ2-7,TRBD1,TRBV7-9,CASSNNRGRNDEQYF,TGTGCCAGCAGCAACAACAGGGGGCGCAACGACGAGCAGTACTTC
-,TRBJ2-3,TRBD2,TRBV4-1,CASSHRRGGTDTQYF,TGCGCCAGCAGCCATAGACGGGGGGGCACAGATACGCAGTATTTT
-,TRBJ1-2,-,TRBV6-5,CASSRRQNYGYTF,TGTGCCAGCAGTCGACGACAGAACTATGGCTACACCTTC
-,TRBJ1-1,TRBD1,TRBV19,CASSIENRGAAEAFF,TGTGCCAGTAGTATAGAGAACAGGGGAGCCGCTGAAGCTTTCTTT
few,TRBJ2-2,-,TRBV21-1,CASSKGRRELFF,TGTGCCAGCAGCAAAGGGAGGAGGGAGCTGTTTTTT
-,TRBJ1-3,-,TRBV6-1,CASSARSGNTIYF,TGTGCCAGCAGTGCTAGGTCCGGAAACACCATATATTTT
-,TRBJ1-4,TRBD1,TRBV18,CASSPGQSNEKLFF,TGTGCCAGCTCACCGGGACAGTCTAATGAAAAACTGTTTTTT
once,TRBJ1-4,TRBD1,TRBV6-1,CASSVGQGLEKLFF,TGTGCCAGCAGTGTGGGACAGGGTTTAGAAAAACTGTTTTTT
-,TRBJ2-6,TRBD1,TRBV5-6,CASSWTGGFSGANVLTF,TGTGCCAGCAGCTGGACAGGGGGCTTTTCAGGGGCCAACGTCCTGACTTTC
-,TRBJ2-3,-,TRBV19,CASSIMVSGTDTQYF,TGTGCCAGTAGTATAATGGTCAGTGGCACAGATACGCAGTATTTT